What follows are 31 T cell receptor beta chains derived from one specimen sequenced in a study of cytomegalovirus exposure and HLA in healthy donors. TCRdb's table, derived via immunoSEQ multiplex PCR, lists solely in-frame clones and lacks some. There are over 75,000 clones in the sample; approximately 90% occur only once, and approximately 2% lies in the top ten. The sample consisted of PBMCs. These receptors all come from a man aged 30 to 39 in good health and CMV-seronegative.

CDR3 sequence reads: CASSLWARNNEQFF. In DNA, the CDR3 is TGTGCCAGCAGTTTATGGGCGCGAAACAATGAGCAGTTCTTC. The J gene is TRBJ2-1, the V gene TRBV27; D not certain. The CDR3 totals 14 residues. V dropped 1 base and J dropped 5 bases, with 9 bases sitting between them. Germline-derived CDR1 and CDR2 are MNHEY and SMNVEV (reference sequence).

The chain links TRBV28 to TRBJ1-1; 8 nucleotides agree with TRBD1. The J segment lost 3 bases and the V segment lost 2 bases, leaving 20 bases of the junction unmatched. The CDR3 covers 20 residues. In germline, CDR1 is MDHEN, CDR2 SYDVKM. DNA of the CDR3: TGTGCCAGCAGTTTAGGGCCGGAATCCCCAGGGGGCGCGTGGCACACTGAAGCTTTCTTT. This codes for CASSLGPESPGGAWHTEAFF.

The chain joins TRBV6-6 to TRBJ1-3, with 7 bases lining up with TRBD1. CDR1 is MNHNY, CDR2 SVGAGI, per germline (reference sequence). The CDR3 has 15 residues. The J segment lost 0 bases and the V segment lost 6 bases, leaving 5 bases of the junction unmatched. CDR3 residues: CASSLGQNSGNTIYF. CDR3 nucleotide sequence: TGTGCCAGCAGCTTGGGACAGAACTCTGGAAACACCATATATTTT.

The chain links TRBV2 to TRBJ1-1; weak D call: TRBD1 (6 bases). The germline V gene has CDR1 SNHLY and CDR2 FYNNEI. Trimming took 6 bases from V and 5 from J, leaving 19 bases between them. The CDR3 has 15 residues. CDR3 amino acids: CASRPRDTLMTEAFF. The CDR3 region has the DNA TGTGCCAGCAGGCCCCGGGACACCCTTATGACTGAAGCTTTCTTT.

This sequence joins TRBV6-6 and TRBJ1-4, with D unclear. CDR1 and CDR2 from the germline V gene are MNHNY and SVGAGI (reference sequence). This CDR3 region has 12 residues. The V end lost 10 bases, the J end lost 8 bases, and 14 bases lay between the germline ends. In DNA, the CDR3 is TGTGCCACGTCGGCCGGAGGGGAAAAACTGTTTTTT. The encoded protein is CATSAGGEKLFF.

This chain uses TRBV21-1 with TRBJ2-1; the D call of TRBD2 is as the table states it, not checked on the DNA. TRBV21-1 represents a pseudogene. The length of the CDR3 is 15 residues. The CDR3 region is CASSKERGGYNEQFF. The CDR3, as DNA: TGTGCCAGCAGCAAGGAGCGGGGGGGCTACAATGAGCAGTTCTTC.

This chain joins TRBV10-3 and TRBJ1-3, with D tentatively TRBD1 (6 bases). Germline lookup yields CDR1 ENHRY and CDR2 SYGVKD. This CDR3 spans 15 amino acids. The germline V and J ends were trimmed by 10 bases and 2 bases, with 18 bases remaining between them. CDR3 bases: TGTGCCACCTACCCCGACAGGACGACTGGAAACACCATATATTTT. It is translated as CATYPDRTTGNTIYF.

On this clone itself: The junction departs from the called germline gene at one end, perhaps through a read error. V usage is TRBV27 and J usage is TRBJ2-3; D remains ambiguous. The CDR3 is 15 residues long. Germline lookup yields CDR1 MNHEY and CDR2 SMNVEV (reference sequence). CDR3 protein: CAGSLYGSSTDTQYF. In DNA form, the CDR3 reads TGTGCCGGCAGTTTATACGGGTCTAGCACAGATACGCAGTATTTT.

This chain joins TRBV28 and TRBJ1-1, with 7 bases aligning to TRBD1. Trimming at V came to 6 bases and at J to 0 bases, leaving 16 bases not matched to a gene. Germline CDR1 and CDR2: MDHEN and SYDVKM. This CDR3 is 18 amino acids long. This CDR3 reads CASSYRPLRTGMNTEAFF. In DNA, the CDR3 is TGTGCCAGCAGCTACCGCCCGCTTCGGACAGGAATGAACACTGAAGCTTTCTTT.

CDR3 sequence reads: CASSWGGQGNTIYF. The DNA of the CDR3 is TGCGCCAGCAGCTGGGGCGGACAGGGAAACACCATATATTTT. The V gene is TRBV5-1, the J gene TRBJ1-3; maybe TRBD1 (6 bases). CDR3 length: 14 amino acids. Trimming shortened V by 3 bases and J by 4 bases, and 11 bases separated the two germline ends. Germline lookup yields CDR1 SGHRS and CDR2 YFSETQ.

The chain uses TRBV10-1 and TRBJ2-3, with 12 bases matching TRBD2. Germline V gene sequence: CDR1 WNHNN, CDR2 SYGVQD (reference sequence). With V trimmed by 3 bases and J by 7 bases, 8 bases remained unmatched. The CDR3 length is 16 residues. CDR3 protein: CASSDQTSGGTNTQYF. CDR3 sequence (DNA): TGCGCCAGCAGTGACCAGACTAGCGGGGGAACGAATACGCAGTATTTT.

V usage is TRBV29-1 and J usage is TRBJ1-1; 9 nucleotides agree with TRBD1. This CDR3 comprises 13 residues. Trimming at V came to 8 bases and at J to 7 bases, leaving 11 bases not matched to a gene. CDR1 is SQVTM and CDR2 is ANQGSEA in the germline V gene. CDR3 sequence reads: CSSMTGGLVEAFF. The DNA of the CDR3 is TGCAGCAGCATGACAGGGGGGCTAGTTGAAGCTTTCTTT.

The chain joins TRBV28 to TRBJ2-4; D unresolved. Germline V gene sequence: CDR1 MDHEN, CDR2 SYDVKM. The CDR3 contains 12 residues. The V and J ends lost 3 bases and 6 bases respectively, with 6 bases between them. The CDR3 loop is CASSFRVNIQYF. DNA of the CDR3: TGTGCCAGCAGTTTTAGAGTAAACATTCAGTACTTC.

The chain carries TRBV5-4 and TRBJ1-2; perhaps TRBD1 as D (6 bases). CDR3 length equals 13 residues. V lost 4 bases and J lost 2, with 9 bases in between. CDR1 is SGHNT, CDR2 YYREEE, per germline (reference sequence). CDR3 sequence (DNA): TGTGCCAGCAGCCCGGACAGCAACTATGGCTACACCTTC. This gives the protein CASSPDSNYGYTF.

The chain has TRBV27 and TRBJ2-1, with D tentatively TRBD1 (6 bases). V lost 0 bases and J 4 bases, leaving 7 bases between the germline ends. The CDR3 extends over 14 amino acids. CDR1 is MNHEY and CDR2 is SMNVEV in the germline V gene (reference sequence). For the CDR3, the DNA is TGTGCCAGCAGTTTATCAACAGGGTACAATGAGCAGTTCTTC. Its translation: CASSLSTGYNEQFF.

The chain is built from TRBV7-9 and TRBJ2-3, with 8 bases fitting TRBD1. CDR3 length: 14 amino acids. From germline, CDR1 is SEHNR and CDR2 FQNEAQ (reference sequence). The V and J ends lost 4 bases and 4 bases, in that order; junction bases with no gene match: 4. In DNA form, the CDR3 reads TGTGCCAGCAGCTGGACAGGGCTGGCAGATACGCAGTATTTT. This encodes CASSWTGLADTQYF.

This clone rates as medium-sized (0.01 to 0.1%). The V and J genes are TRBV6-4 and TRBJ2-1, with D possibly being TRBD2 (5 bases). With 6 bases removed from V and 7 bases from J, the gap between germline ends came to 19 bases. Germline loops: CDR1 MRHNA, CDR2 SNTAGT. This CDR3 contains 15 residues. The chain's CDR3 is CASSGDGELSNEQFF. CDR3 in DNA: TGTGCCAGCAGCGGGGATGGAGAATTAAGTAATGAGCAGTTCTTC.

J is TRBJ2-2 and V is TRBV6-5; D remains ambiguous. Trimming stripped 3 bases from V and 9 bases from J, with 8 bases between. Germline V gene sequence: CDR1 MNHEY, CDR2 SVGAGI. The CDR3 has 12 residues. The CDR3 sequence is CASSYQNRELFF. CDR3 DNA: TGTGCCAGCAGTTATCAGAACCGGGAGCTGTTTTTT.

The rearrangement links TRBV7-9 to TRBJ2-7; 7 bases map to TRBD1. The length of the CDR3 is 14 residues. From germline, CDR1 is SEHNR and CDR2 FQNEAQ (reference sequence). Trimming cost V 3 bases and J 2 bases; bases outside gene matches: 4. The CDR3 bases are TGTGCCAGCAGCTTTTGGGACAGAACCTACGAGCAGTACTTC. Translated: CASSFWDRTYEQYF.

This clone turned up a few times. The CDR3 DNA is TGTGCCAGCAGTTCGAGCTCCTACGAGCAGTACTTC. Translation gives CASSSSSYEQYF. The chain is built from TRBV27 and TRBJ2-7; D ambiguous. V gave up 4 bases and J gave up 0 bases, with 4 bases separating them. Germline V gene lookup returns CDR1 MNHEY and CDR2 SMNVEV (reference sequence). CDR3 size: 12 residues.

This clone was found many times. The chain carries TRBV12-2 and TRBJ1-3; the DNA was not compared with TRBD1, the D call given in the table. TRBV12-2 is an annotated pseudogene. The CDR3 loop spans 15 amino acids. The DNA of the CDR3 is TGTGCAAGTCGCTTAGGTACAGCTTCCGGAAACACCATATATTTT. It encodes CASRLGTASGNTIYF.

A single count supports this clone. The gene calls are TRBV30 and TRBJ2-5; 8 positions agree with TRBD2. V gave up 8 bases and J gave up 3 bases; unmatched junction bases: 8. There are 13 residues in the CDR3. CDR1 and CDR2 (germline): GTSNPN, SVGIG (reference sequence). The chain's CDR3 is CARKIAGKETQYF. CDR3 sequence (DNA): TGTGCCCGGAAAATAGCGGGAAAAGAGACCCAGTACTTC.

This chain joins TRBV19 and TRBJ2-5; a possible D gene is TRBD1 (6 bases). Germline V gene sequence: CDR1 LNHDA, CDR2 SQIVND (reference sequence). This CDR3 comprises 14 residues. Trimming took 6 bases from V and 4 from J, leaving 15 bases between them. The chain's CDR3 is CASRRTAAGETQYF. CDR3 DNA sequence: TGTGCCAGTAGACGGACAGCGGCAGGAGAGACCCAGTACTTC.

CDR3: CASSQDWPGLAVRKINTGELFF. The CDR3 DNA reads TGCGCCAGCAGCCAAGATTGGCCGGGACTAGCGGTACGCAAAATAAACACCGGGGAGCTGTTTTTT. This chain joins TRBV4-1 and TRBJ2-2; 11 positions agree with TRBD2. Per germline, CDR1 MGHRA and CDR2 YSYEKL. The V gene end was trimmed by 0 bases and the J gene end by 2 bases; junction bases not matched to a gene: 17. The CDR3 contains 22 residues.

The chain couples TRBV6-5 to TRBJ2-1; D is unclear. The length of the CDR3 is 14 residues. V lost 6 bases, J lost 5 bases, and 14 bases lay in between. CDR1 MNHEY and CDR2 SVGAGI come from the germline V gene. Here the CDR3 reads CASSPGYPHNEQFF. The DNA of the CDR3 is TGTGCCAGCAGCCCCGGGTATCCCCACAATGAGCAGTTCTTC.

This clone was seen once. The chain uses TRBV28 and TRBJ1-3; 7 bases agree with TRBD1. Trimming removed 7 bases from V and 5 bases from J; junction bases left unmatched: 5. CDR3 size: 13 residues. The germline gives CDR1 MDHEN, CDR2 SYDVKM. CDR3 amino acids: CASKGQSRNTIYF. The CDR3 DNA is TGTGCCAGCAAGGGACAGAGCCGAAACACCATATATTTT.

The chain has TRBV18 and TRBJ2-2; D ambiguous. The germline CDR1 and CDR2 sequences are KGHSH and LQKENI. The length of the CDR3 is 13 residues. The V end lost 3 bases, the J end lost 7 bases, and 9 bases lay between the germline ends. CDR3 nucleotides: TGTGCCAGCTCACCGTCAGTAAGCGGGGAGCTGTTTTTT. Amino acids: CASSPSVSGELFF.

The count of this clone is one. The chain is built from TRBV27 and TRBJ2-3, with TRBD1 matching over 8 bases. Per germline, CDR1 MNHEY and CDR2 SMNVEV (reference sequence). The length of the CDR3 is 15 residues. V lost 7 bases and J lost 2; bases outside the gene matches: 8. The CDR3 is CASTEGQGHTDTQYF. In DNA form, the CDR3 reads TGTGCCAGCACAGAAGGACAGGGACACACAGATACGCAGTATTTT.

The chain carries TRBV23-1 and TRBJ1-1; D remains unclear. TRBV23-1 is sorted into the ORF group, with uncertain function. The CDR3 covers 20 residues. V was pared by 3 bases and J by 1 base, with 27 bases between. CDR3 amino acids: CASSHPLESGTSMWNTEAFF. DNA for the CDR3: TGCGCCAGCAGTCATCCCTTAGAATCAGGCACAAGCATGTGGAACACTGAAGCTTTCTTT.

J is TRBJ2-3 and V is TRBV19; perhaps TRBD2 as D (6 bases). CDR1 is LNHDA, CDR2 SQIVND, per germline (reference sequence). This CDR3 is 15 amino acids long. The V gene lost 6 bases and the J gene lost 1 base, with 14 bases spanning the gap. CDR3 loop: CASRSLSGGTDTQYF. The CDR3 DNA follows: TGTGCCAGTAGATCGCTTTCGGGAGGCACAGATACGCAGTATTTT.

The chain recombines TRBV6-1 with TRBJ2-6, with a possible D match to TRBD1 (7 bases). Germline CDR1 reads MNHNS; CDR2 reads SASEGT. With 3 bases removed from V and 0 bases from J, the gap between germline ends came to 15 bases. The CDR3 sequence is 18 residues long. The CDR3 sequence: CASSERGRGISGANVLTF. CDR3 nucleotides: TGTGCCAGCAGTGAGCGGGGCAGGGGGATCTCTGGGGCCAACGTCCTGACTTTC.